These 23 T cell receptor beta chains originate from one sample sequenced in a study of T cells expressing NK-cell markers. TCRdb re-called the 5' RACE reads and shows each CDR3 protein once, DNA omitted. Its clone listing holds 200,000 to 300,000 distinct CDR3 sequences. Sequenced material: blood T cells: a sorted CD56 or NKG2C T cell subset, CD4+ or CD8+ T cells, or bulk PBMC T cells (not recorded which). These receptors were obtained from a woman between 18 and 70 years old in good health.

This chain joins TRBV11-2 and TRBJ2-5. CDR1 is SGHAT, CDR2 FQNNGV, per germline. This CDR3 comprises 14 residues. CDR3: CASRRTDPQETQYF. The full variable domain, completed using reference TRBV11-2 and TRBJ2-5, is EAGVAQSPRYKIIEKRQSVAFWCNPISGHATLYWYQQILGQGPKLLIQFQNNGVVDDSQLPKDRFSAERLKGVDSTLKIQPAKLEDSAVYLCASRRTDPQETQYFGPGTRLLVL.

This chain connects TRBV6-1 to TRBJ2-7. This CDR3 spans 15 amino acids. Germline V lookup: CDR1 MNHNS, CDR2 SASEGT. CDR3 sequence: CASKWSPGGPYEQYF.

This sequence joins TRBV20-1 and TRBJ2-7. Germline CDR1 reads DFQATT; CDR2 reads SNEGSKA (reference sequence). The CDR3 runs to 15 residues. The CDR3: CSASDPSGTSYEQYF.

The CDR3 reads CASSLPGQALDTQYF. The J gene is TRBJ2-3, the V gene TRBV5-4; TCRdb selects TRBD1, and the lack of DNA leaves this call unchecked. The V gene's germline CDR1 is SGHNT and CDR2 YYREEE (reference sequence). This CDR3 has 15 residues.

V usage is TRBV25-1 and J usage is TRBJ1-1; without DNA, the TCRdb call of TRBD1 cannot be checked. This CDR3 spans 16 amino acids. Germline V gene lookup returns CDR1 MGHDK and CDR2 SYGVNS. The CDR3 is CASSESRGPVNTEAFF.

This chain links TRBV20-1 with TRBJ2-5; TCRdb calls TRBD1, which cannot be checked without DNA. This CDR3 has 14 residues. The germline V gene encodes CDR1 DFQATT and CDR2 SNEGSKA (reference sequence). This CDR3 reads CSAPHLRGGETQYF.

The rearrangement links TRBV7-3 to TRBJ2-1; TCRdb designates TRBD2, a call that cannot be tested without DNA. The CDR3 extends over 16 amino acids. CDR1 and CDR2 from the germline V gene are SGHTA and FQGTGA. The CDR3 here is CASSFGLAGGDNEQFF.

The chain links TRBV6-1 to TRBJ1-2; TCRdb's D call, TRBD1, is unchecked because there is no DNA. The CDR3 has 15 amino acids. Germline V gives CDR1 MNHNS, CDR2 SASEGT. Here the CDR3 reads CASIPTTPTSGGYTF.

The V gene is TRBV5-5, the J gene TRBJ2-3; the D call from TCRdb, TRBD2, cannot be confirmed without DNA. Germline-derived CDR1 and CDR2 are SGHKS and YYEKEE (reference sequence). This CDR3 is built from 14 residues. CDR3 residues: CASTMTTSTDTQYF.

The chain recombines TRBV3-1 with TRBJ2-5; TCRdb outputs TRBD2, but without DNA this stays unchecked. The CDR3 is 14 residues long. The germline V gene has CDR1 LGHDT and CDR2 YNNKEL (reference sequence). This chain's CDR3 is CASSQPGLFGTQYF.

The chain is built from TRBV7-2 and TRBJ2-3; the TRBD1 assignment by TCRdb is unverifiable without DNA. The V gene's germline CDR1 is SGHTA and CDR2 FQGNSA. The CDR3 has 15 amino acids. The CDR3: CASSYPGGVPDTQYF.

This rearrangement joins TRBV7-3 to TRBJ2-5; TCRdb picks TRBD2, but there is no DNA to check that call. CDR3 size: 13 residues. Per germline, CDR1 SGHTA and CDR2 FQGTGA. CDR3 protein: CASSPREGETQYF.

The chain links TRBV6-5 to TRBJ2-2; checking the TCRdb D call of TRBD1 is not possible without DNA. The CDR3 length is 14 residues. Germline V gene data show CDR1 as MNHEY and CDR2 as SVGAGI. CDR3: CASSSPGDTGELFF.

This sequence joins TRBV12-3 or TRBV12-4 and TRBJ2-2; the D call from TCRdb, TRBD2, cannot be confirmed without DNA. This CDR3 region has 16 residues. This CDR3 reads CASSTSSGRSTGELFF.

V is TRBV10-3 and J is TRBJ1-5; TCRdb's D call of TRBD1 is untestable without DNA. The CDR3 totals 16 residues. Germline V lookup: CDR1 ENHRY, CDR2 SYGVKD. The CDR3: CAISESSGRGDQPQHF.

This chain joins TRBV5-1 and TRBJ2-1; there is no DNA to check the TCRdb D call of TRBD1. There are 16 residues in the CDR3. Germline V lookup: CDR1 SGHRS, CDR2 YFSETQ. The chain's CDR3 is CASRGIGDQGGNEQFF.

The chain has TRBV20-1 and TRBJ1-5. CDR1 is DFQATT and CDR2 is SNEGSKA in the germline V gene (reference sequence). The CDR3 spans 14 residues. The CDR3 is CSARDRRYEQPQHF.

J is TRBJ1-2 and V is TRBV12-5; TCRdb's D call of TRBD1 is untestable without DNA. The CDR3 contains 14 residues. CDR1 is LGHNT and CDR2 is FRNRAP in the germline V gene. The CDR3 is CASGGPAPNYGYTF.

V and J are TRBV5-4 and TRBJ1-1; checking the TCRdb D call of TRBD1 is not possible without DNA. Per the germline V gene, CDR1 is SGHNT and CDR2 is YYREEE (reference sequence). The CDR3 has 15 amino acids. CDR3 sequence reads: CASSLGQGAYTEAFF.

This sequence joins TRBV7-2 and TRBJ2-4; TCRdb lists TRBD1, though no DNA is available to test this call. The CDR3 is 15 residues long. The germline V gene has CDR1 SGHTA and CDR2 FQGNSA. CDR3: CASSLGDRVGNIQYF.

The chain employs TRBV18 and TRBJ2-1; without DNA, the TCRdb call of TRBD1 cannot be checked. This CDR3 has 13 amino acids. CDR1 is KGHSH, CDR2 LQKENI, per germline. The CDR3 sequence is CASSPGRVNEQFF. The variable domain in full, completed from reference TRBV18 and TRBJ2-1, reads NAGVMQNPRHLVRRRGQEARLRCSPMKGHSHVYWYRQLPEEGLKFMVYLQKENIIDESGMPKERFSAEFPKEGPSILRIQQVVRGDSAAYFCASSPGRVNEQFFGPGTRLTVL.

The CDR3 sequence is CSARVWTESSYNEQFF. This chain connects TRBV20-1 to TRBJ2-1; there is no DNA to check the TCRdb D call of TRBD1. The V gene's germline CDR1 is DFQATT and CDR2 SNEGSKA (reference sequence). This CDR3 is built from 16 residues.

The rearrangement uses TRBV7-2 and TRBJ2-2; the TRBD1 assignment by TCRdb is unverifiable without DNA. The V gene's germline CDR1 is SGHTA and CDR2 FQGNSA. The CDR3 is 14 amino acids. CDR3 region: CASRPGDYTGELFF.